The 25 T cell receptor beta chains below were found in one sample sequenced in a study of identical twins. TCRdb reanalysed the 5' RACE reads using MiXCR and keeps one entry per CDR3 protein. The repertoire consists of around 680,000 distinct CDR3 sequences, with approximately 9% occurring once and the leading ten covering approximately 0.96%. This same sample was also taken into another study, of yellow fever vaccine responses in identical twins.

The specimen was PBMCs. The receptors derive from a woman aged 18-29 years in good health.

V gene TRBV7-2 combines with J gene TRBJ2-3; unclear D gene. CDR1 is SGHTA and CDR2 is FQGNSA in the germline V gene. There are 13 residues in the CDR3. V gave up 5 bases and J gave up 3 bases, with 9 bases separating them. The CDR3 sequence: CASSVISTDTQYF. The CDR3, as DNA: TGTGCCAGCAGCGTGATTTCGACAGATACGCAGTATTTT.

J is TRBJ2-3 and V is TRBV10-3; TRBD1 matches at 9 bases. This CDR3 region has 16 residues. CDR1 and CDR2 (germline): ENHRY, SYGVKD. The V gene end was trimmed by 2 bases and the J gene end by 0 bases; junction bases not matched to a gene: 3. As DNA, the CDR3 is TGTGCCATCAGTGAGGGGACAGGGTCTAGCACAGATACGCAGTATTTT. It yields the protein CAISEGTGSSTDTQYF.

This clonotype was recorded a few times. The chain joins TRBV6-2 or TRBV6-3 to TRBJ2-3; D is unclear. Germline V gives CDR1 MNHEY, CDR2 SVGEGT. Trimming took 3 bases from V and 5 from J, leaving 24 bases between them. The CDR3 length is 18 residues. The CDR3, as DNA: TGTGCCAGCAGTTATCGATCGCCTGTGACAAATCCACAAGATACGCAGTATTTT. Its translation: CASSYRSPVTNPQDTQYF.

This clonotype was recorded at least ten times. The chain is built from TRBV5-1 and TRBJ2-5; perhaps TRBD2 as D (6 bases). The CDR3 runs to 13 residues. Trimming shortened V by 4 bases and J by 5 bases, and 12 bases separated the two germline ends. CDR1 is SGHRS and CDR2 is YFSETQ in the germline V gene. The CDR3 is CASSPWGEETQYF. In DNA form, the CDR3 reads TGCGCCAGCAGCCCATGGGGGGAGGAGACCCAGTACTTC.

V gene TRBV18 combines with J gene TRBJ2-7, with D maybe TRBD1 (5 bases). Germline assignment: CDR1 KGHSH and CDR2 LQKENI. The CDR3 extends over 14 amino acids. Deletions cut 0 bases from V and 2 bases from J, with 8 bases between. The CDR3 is CASSPPGLTYEQYF. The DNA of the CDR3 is TGTGCCAGCTCACCACCGGGGCTGACCTACGAGCAGTACTTC.

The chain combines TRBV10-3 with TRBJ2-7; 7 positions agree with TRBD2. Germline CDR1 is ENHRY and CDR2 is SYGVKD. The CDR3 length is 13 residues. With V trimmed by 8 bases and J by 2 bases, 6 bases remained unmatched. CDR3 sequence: CAIRGDPTYEQYF. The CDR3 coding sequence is TGTGCCATCCGGGGGGATCCCACCTACGAGCAGTACTTC.

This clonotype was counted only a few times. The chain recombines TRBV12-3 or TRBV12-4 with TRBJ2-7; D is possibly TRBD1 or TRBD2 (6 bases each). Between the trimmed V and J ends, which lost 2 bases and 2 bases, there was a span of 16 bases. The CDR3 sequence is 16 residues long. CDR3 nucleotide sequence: TGTGCCAGCAGTTTAATCGCAGGAGGGGGAACCTACGAGCAGTACTTC. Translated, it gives CASSLIAGGGTYEQYF.

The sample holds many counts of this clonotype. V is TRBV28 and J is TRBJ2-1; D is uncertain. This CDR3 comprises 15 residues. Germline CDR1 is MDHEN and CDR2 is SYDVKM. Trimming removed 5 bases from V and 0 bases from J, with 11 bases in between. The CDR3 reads CASSHGYSSYNEQFF. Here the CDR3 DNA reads TGTGCCAGCAGTCATGGGTACAGCTCCTACAATGAGCAGTTCTTC.

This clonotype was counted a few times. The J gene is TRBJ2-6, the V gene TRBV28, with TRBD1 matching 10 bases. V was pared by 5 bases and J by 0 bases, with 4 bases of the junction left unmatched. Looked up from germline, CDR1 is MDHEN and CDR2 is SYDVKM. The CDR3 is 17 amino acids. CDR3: CASSRWDRGSGANVLTF. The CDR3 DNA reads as TGTGCCAGCAGTCGCTGGGACAGGGGCTCTGGGGCCAACGTCCTGACTTTC.

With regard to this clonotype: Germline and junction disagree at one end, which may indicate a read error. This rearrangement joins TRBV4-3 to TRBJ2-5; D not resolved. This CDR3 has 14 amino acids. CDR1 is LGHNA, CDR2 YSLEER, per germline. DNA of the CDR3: TGCGCCAGCGGCCAAGATACCTGGCAAGAGACCCAGTACTTC. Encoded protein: CASGQDTWQETQYF.

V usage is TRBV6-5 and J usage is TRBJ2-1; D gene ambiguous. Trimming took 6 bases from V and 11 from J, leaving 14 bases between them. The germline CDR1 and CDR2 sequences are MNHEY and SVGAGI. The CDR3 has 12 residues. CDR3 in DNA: TGTGCCAGCAGCGATAAAACCGTCCAGCAGTTCTTC. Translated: CASSDKTVQQFF.

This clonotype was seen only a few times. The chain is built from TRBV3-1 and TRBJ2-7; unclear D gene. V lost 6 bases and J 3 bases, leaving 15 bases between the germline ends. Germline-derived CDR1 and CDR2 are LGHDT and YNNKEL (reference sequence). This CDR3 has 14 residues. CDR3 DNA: TGTGCCAGCAGAATGGGCACAAATCTCTACGAGCAGTACTTC. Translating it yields CASRMGTNLYEQYF.

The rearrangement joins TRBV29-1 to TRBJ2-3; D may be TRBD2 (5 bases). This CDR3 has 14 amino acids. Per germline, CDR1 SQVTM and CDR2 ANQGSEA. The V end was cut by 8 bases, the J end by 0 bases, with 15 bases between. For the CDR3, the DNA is TGCAGCACCGCGGGCGGCACTAGCACAGATACGCAGTATTTT. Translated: CSTAGGTSTDTQYF.

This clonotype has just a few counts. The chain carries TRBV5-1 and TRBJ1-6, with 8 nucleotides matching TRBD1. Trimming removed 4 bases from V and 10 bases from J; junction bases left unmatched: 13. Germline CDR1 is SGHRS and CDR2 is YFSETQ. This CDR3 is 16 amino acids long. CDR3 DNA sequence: TGCGCCAGCAGCAGGGGACAGGAAGATTTCAACTCACCCCTCCACTTT. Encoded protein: CASSRGQEDFNSPLHF.

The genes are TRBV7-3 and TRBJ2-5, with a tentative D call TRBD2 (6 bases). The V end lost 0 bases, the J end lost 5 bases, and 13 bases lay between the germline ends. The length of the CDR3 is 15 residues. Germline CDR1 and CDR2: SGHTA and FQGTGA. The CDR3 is CASSLTGAGLETQYF. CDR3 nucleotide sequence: TGTGCCAGCAGCTTAACTGGGGCGGGACTCGAGACCCAGTACTTC.

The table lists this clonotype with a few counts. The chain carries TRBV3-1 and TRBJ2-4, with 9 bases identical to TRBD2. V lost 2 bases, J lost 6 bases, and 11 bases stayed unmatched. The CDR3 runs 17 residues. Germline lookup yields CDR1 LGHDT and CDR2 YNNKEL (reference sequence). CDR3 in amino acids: CASSQRSALAGGNIQYF. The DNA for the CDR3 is TGTGCCAGCAGCCAAAGATCGGCACTAGCGGGTGGAAACATTCAGTACTTC.

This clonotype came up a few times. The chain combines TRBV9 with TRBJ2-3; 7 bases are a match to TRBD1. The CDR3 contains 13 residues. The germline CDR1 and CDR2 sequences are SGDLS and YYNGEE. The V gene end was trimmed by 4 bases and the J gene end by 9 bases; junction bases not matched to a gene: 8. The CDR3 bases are TGTGCCAGCAGCTATAATGCAGGGGGAACGCAGTATTTT. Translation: CASSYNAGGTQYF.

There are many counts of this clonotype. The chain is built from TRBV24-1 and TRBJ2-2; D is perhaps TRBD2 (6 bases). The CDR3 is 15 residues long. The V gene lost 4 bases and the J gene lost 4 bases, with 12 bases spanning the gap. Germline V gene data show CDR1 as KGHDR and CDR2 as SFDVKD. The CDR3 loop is CATSDPGGVTGELFF. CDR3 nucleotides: TGTGCCACCAGTGACCCCGGCGGGGTCACCGGGGAGCTGTTTTTT.

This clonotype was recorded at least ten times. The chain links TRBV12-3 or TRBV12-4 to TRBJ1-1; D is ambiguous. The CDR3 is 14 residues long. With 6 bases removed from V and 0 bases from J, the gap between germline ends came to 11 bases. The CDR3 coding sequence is TGTGCCAGCAGGCCTCTCTCCCTGAACACTGAAGCTTTCTTT. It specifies CASRPLSLNTEAFF.

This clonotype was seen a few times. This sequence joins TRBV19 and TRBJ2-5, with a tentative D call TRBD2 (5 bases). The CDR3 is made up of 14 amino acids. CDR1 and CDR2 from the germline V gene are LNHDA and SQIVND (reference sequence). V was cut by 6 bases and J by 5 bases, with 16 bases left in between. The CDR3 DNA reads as TGTGCCAGTAGCCAGCGCAGAGGGCGGGAGACCCAGTACTTC. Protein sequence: CASSQRRGRETQYF. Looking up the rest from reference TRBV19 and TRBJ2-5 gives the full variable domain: DGGITQSPKYLFRKEGQNVTLSCEQNLNHDAMYWYRQDPGQGLRLIYYSQIVNDFQKGDIAEGYSVSREKKESFPLTVTSAQKNPTAFYLCASSQRRGRETQYFGPGTRLLVL.

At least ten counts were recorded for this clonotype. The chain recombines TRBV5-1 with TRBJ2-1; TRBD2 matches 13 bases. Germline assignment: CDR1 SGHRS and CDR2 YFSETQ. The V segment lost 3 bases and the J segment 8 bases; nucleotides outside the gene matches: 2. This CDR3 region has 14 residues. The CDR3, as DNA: TGCGCCAGCAGCTCAGGACTAGCGGGAGATGAGCAGTTCTTC. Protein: CASSSGLAGDEQFF.

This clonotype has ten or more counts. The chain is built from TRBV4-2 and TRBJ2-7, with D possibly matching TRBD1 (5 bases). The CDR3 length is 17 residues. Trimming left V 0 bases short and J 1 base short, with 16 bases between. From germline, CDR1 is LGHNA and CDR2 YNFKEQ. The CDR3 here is CASSQEVQGIGSYEQYF. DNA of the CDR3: TGTGCCAGCAGCCAAGAGGTTCAGGGAATCGGGTCCTACGAGCAGTACTTC.

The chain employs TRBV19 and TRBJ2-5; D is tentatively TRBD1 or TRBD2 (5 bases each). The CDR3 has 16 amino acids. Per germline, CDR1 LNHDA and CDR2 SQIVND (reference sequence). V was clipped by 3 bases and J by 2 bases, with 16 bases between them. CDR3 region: CASSIGGLGEQETQYF. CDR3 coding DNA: TGTGCCAGTAGTATCGGAGGTTTGGGGGAACAAGAGACCCAGTACTTC.

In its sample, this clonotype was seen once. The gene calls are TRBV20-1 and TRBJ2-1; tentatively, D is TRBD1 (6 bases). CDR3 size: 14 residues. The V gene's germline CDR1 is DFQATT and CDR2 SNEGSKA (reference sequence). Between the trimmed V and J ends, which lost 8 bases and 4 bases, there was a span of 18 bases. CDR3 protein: CSIPWGLDYNEQFF. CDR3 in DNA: TGCAGTATCCCCTGGGGGCTCGATTACAATGAGCAGTTCTTC.

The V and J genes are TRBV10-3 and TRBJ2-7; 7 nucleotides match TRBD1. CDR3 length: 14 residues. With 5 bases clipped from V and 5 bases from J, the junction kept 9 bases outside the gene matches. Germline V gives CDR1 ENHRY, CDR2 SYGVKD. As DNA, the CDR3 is TGTGCCATCAGTCAGACGGACAGGACACACGAGCAGTACTTC. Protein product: CAISQTDRTHEQYF.